This TCR beta chain was recovered during a study of T-cell memory formation after mild COVID-19. In the study overall: The two donors had largely donor-specific TCR clusters. Study observations and caveats: Later expanders leaned CD4+, whereas clones that contracted between day 15 and 85 were balanced CD4/CD8. Contracting CD4+ clones sat mainly in CM and EM; CD8+ in EMRA.

As regards this clonotype: Its cognate antigen is unknown.

Researchers used 5'RACE with constant-segment primers to make TCR alpha and TCR beta cDNA libraries that carry sample barcodes and UMIs. TCRdb ran MiXCR on the 5' RACE reads and lists one entry per CDR3 protein. The table has about 350,000 distinct CDR3 sequences, roughly an eighth seen once. The CDR3 runs 17 residues. Trimming removed 2 bases from V and 4 bases from J; junction bases left unmatched: 13. Germline CDR1 reads SGHRS; CDR2 reads YFSETQ. What was sequenced was PBMCs or a T cell subset sorted from them (not recorded which). This receptor was obtained from a man aged 18 to 30 who had mild COVID-19 (a few samples of this study predate the infection). Cell type and time point are not known. The chain links TRBV5-1 to TRBJ1-2; TRBD1 matches 8 bases. CDR3 sequence: CASSLSTGAPSSYGYTF. In DNA form, the CDR3 reads TGCGCCAGCAGCTTATCGACAGGGGCCCCCTCCAGCTATGGCTACACCTTC.